This T cell receptor (beta chain) was sequenced during a study of spatial heterogeneity in lung cancer. Study as a whole: Matched bulk RNA-seq provided a T cell module score, and TCR transcript counts in tumor regions correlated strongly with it.

V was clipped by 5 bases and J by 2 bases, with 12 bases between them. The CDR3 length is 14 residues. Germline CDR1 and CDR2: WSHSY and SAAADI. Each TCR cDNA molecule bore a unique molecular identifier. One entry per CDR3 protein, called by TCRdb with MiXCR from the 5' RACE reads. Here the sample spans over 1,000 distinct CDR3 sequences, under 15% being singletons. Time point described: sample taken at primary tumor resection. Tumor, nontumor lung or frozen PBMC supplied whole RNA, sequenced without sorting. Study-wide points: It was found that expanded intratumoral alpha and beta TCR counts tracked tumor mutation counts. Coverage of tumor T cells, by estimate, reached around 7.6% for alpha chains and less than 15% for beta chains.

By share of the sample, this clonotype is large. Antigen: not known. This beta chain is a stray read from a library made for alpha chains; its abundance is not meaningful. V usage is TRBV10-2 and J usage is TRBJ2-5; maybe TRBD2 (5 bases). The input for sequencing was lung tumor tissue, taken at surgery. This sequence originates from a male donor with early-stage non-small cell lung cancer. CDR3 nucleotide sequence: TGCGCCAGCAGTCCCGCCGGGAAACAAGAGACCCAGTACTTC. Its translation is CASSPAGKQETQYF.